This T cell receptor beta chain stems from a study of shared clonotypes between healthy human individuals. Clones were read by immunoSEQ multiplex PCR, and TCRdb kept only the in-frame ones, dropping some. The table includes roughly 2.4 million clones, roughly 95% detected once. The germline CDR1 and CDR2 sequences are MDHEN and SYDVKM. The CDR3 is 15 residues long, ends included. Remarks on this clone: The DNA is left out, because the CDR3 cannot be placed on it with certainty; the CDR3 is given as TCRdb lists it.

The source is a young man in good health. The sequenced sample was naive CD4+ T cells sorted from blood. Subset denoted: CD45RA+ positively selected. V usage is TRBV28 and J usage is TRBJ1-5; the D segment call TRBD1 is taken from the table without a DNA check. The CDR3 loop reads CASSFGPGSNQPQHF.